This is a list of T cell receptor beta chains from one sample in a study of CD8+ T cells in alopecia areata. Method: immunoSEQ multiplex PCR; TCRdb's copy keeps in-frame clones and lacks some. Of about 290,000 clones in the sample, 58% were seen once. Sequences were derived from CD4+ T cells sorted from blood, sampled at week 24, from a patient treated with tofacitinib. The receptors here all came from a human donor with alopecia areata. The CDR3 runs from the conserved cysteine through the conserved F or W. The D gene is left open where the match is weak. Clone size appears in some rows only: once, few, many, or a class for an expanded clone.

>TRBJ2-5|-|TRBV29-1|TRBD1
CSVDQSGQAMGLQETQYF
TGCAGCGTTGACCAATCAGGACAGGCGATGGGGTTACAAGAGACCCAGTACTTC
>TRBJ2-1|-|TRBV10-3|TRBD2
CAISVGGAGGEQFF
TGTGCCATCAGTGTGGGAGGGGCAGGAGGTGAGCAGTTCTTC
>TRBJ1-1|once|TRBV5-1|-
CASSLEGVAEAFF
TGCGCCAGCAGCTTGGAAGGGGTAGCTGAAGCTTTCTTT
>TRBJ1-1|-|TRBV5-1|-
CASSLPTGAEAFF
TGCGCCAGCAGCCTACCAACGGGGGCTGAAGCTTTCTTT
>TRBJ2-1|-|TRBV6-5|TRBD1
CASSEDRDSYNEQFF
TGTGCCAGCAGCGAGGACAGGGACTCCTACAATGAGCAGTTCTTC
>TRBJ1-5|-|TRBV6-6|-
CASSRGADSNQPQHF
TGTGCCAGCAGCAGAGGCGCCGATAGCAATCAGCCCCAGCATTTT
>TRBJ1-1|few|TRBV29-1|-
CSVVSWTEAFF
TGCAGCGTTGTTTCTTGGACTGAAGCTTTCTTT
>TRBJ2-1|once|TRBV30|-
CAWSGLGNEQFF
TGTGCCTGGAGTGGCCTAGGGAATGAGCAGTTCTTC
>TRBJ2-1|-|TRBV4-2|-
CASSQGRDLTNEQFF
TGTGCCAGCAGCCAAGGCCGTGACCTAACAAATGAGCAGTTCTTC
>TRBJ2-3|-|TRBV7-8|-
CASSPGTGTDTQYF
TGTGCCAGCAGCCCGGGGACCGGCACAGATACGCAGTATTTT
>TRBJ2-7|-|TRBV5-1|TRBD1
CASSGIQGAYEQYF
TGCGCCAGCAGCGGAATACAGGGGGCCTACGAGCAGTACTTC
>TRBJ1-1|-|TRBV30|-
CAWSRKNTEAFF
TGTGCCTGGAGTCGGAAGAACACTGAAGCTTTCTTT
>TRBJ2-1|-|TRBV5-4|TRBD2
CASSPTSGGWYEQFF
TGTGCCAGCAGCCCGACTAGCGGGGGGTGGTATGAGCAGTTCTTC
>TRBJ1-6|-|TRBV28|-
CASSPTGGQGSPLHF
TGTGCCAGCAGCCCAACGGGGGGCCAGGGATCACCCCTCCACTTT
>TRBJ1-4|-|TRBV5-4|-
CASSLRRQGGGLNEKLFF
TGTGCCAGCAGCTTGCGGCGGCAGGGAGGAGGTCTAAATGAAAAACTGTTTTTT
>TRBJ2-3|-|TRBV28|-
CASRLLNPAGTQYF
TGTGCCAGCAGGCTCCTTAATCCAGCGGGTACGCAGTATTTT
>TRBJ2-7|once|TRBV5-1|TRBD1
CASSLGPTGGEQYF
TGCGCCAGCAGCTTGGGACCGACAGGGGGCGAGCAGTACTTC
>TRBJ2-3|-|TRBV10-3|-
CAISGGTDTQYF
TGTGCCATCAGTGGCGGCACAGATACGCAGTATTTT
>TRBJ2-5|-|TRBV5-1|-
CASSGTPGTPGDGWVETQYF
TGCGCCAGCAGCGGTACACCCGGGACCCCGGGAGACGGTTGGGTAGAGACCCAGTACTTC
>TRBJ2-7|-|TRBV5-1|-
CASSLAPGYEQYF
TGCGCCAGCAGCTTGGCCCCAGGCTACGAGCAGTACTTC
>TRBJ2-5|-|TRBV2|-
CASTRTPKQETQYF
TGTGCCAGCACTCGAACACCCAAACAAGAGACCCAGTACTTC
>TRBJ2-3|few|TRBV18|-
CASSGTRSTDTQYF
TGTGCCAGCTCAGGGACAAGAAGCACAGATACGCAGTATTTT
>TRBJ2-4|once|TRBV5-1|TRBD2
CASSISGIAKNIQYF
TGCGCCAGCAGCATTAGCGGGATAGCCAAAAACATTCAGTACTTC
>TRBJ1-2|few|TRBV29-1|-
CSSYGEVEDNYGYTF
TGCAGTTCTTACGGGGAGGTAGAGGATAACTATGGCTACACCTTC
>TRBJ2-3|-|TRBV6-5|-
CASRPPGGIDTQYF
TGTGCCAGCAGGCCCCCCGGGGGTATCGATACGCAGTATTTT
>TRBJ1-6|-|TRBV5-4|-
CASSLRGPPLHF
TGTGCCAGCAGCTTGCGGGGGCCACCCCTCCACTTT
>TRBJ2-1|-|TRBV6-5|-
CASSYSGSSYNEQFF
TGTGCCAGCAGTTACTCGGGGAGCTCCTACAATGAGCAGTTCTTC
>TRBJ2-1|-|TRBV30|-
CAWSGVGVMNEQFF
TGTGCCTGGAGCGGGGTCGGGGTCATGAATGAGCAGTTCTTC
>TRBJ1-1|-|TRBV4-1|TRBD1
CASSQGTGTEAFF
TGCGCCAGCAGCCAGGGGACAGGGACTGAAGCTTTCTTT
>TRBJ2-1|-|TRBV5-4|TRBD2
CASSLRSSGGNEQFF
TGTGCCAGCAGCTTGAGATCCAGCGGGGGTAATGAGCAGTTCTTC
>TRBJ2-3|-|TRBV30|-
CAWSHNTDTQYF
TGTGCCTGGAGCCACAACACAGATACGCAGTATTTT
>TRBJ1-3|-|TRBV25-1|-
CASSTFRGNTIYF
TGTGCCAGCAGTACATTCCGTGGAAACACCATATATTTT
>TRBJ2-3|-|TRBV5-6|TRBD1
CASSLQGARADTQYF
TGTGCCAGCAGCTTGCAGGGGGCAAGGGCAGATACGCAGTATTTT